A selection of T cell receptor beta chains follows, all from one sample in a study of T-cell reconstitution after alpha-beta-depleted transplantation in children. TCRdb reanalysed the PCR reads using MiXCR and keeps one entry per CDR3 protein. The sample has approximately 290,000 distinct CDR3 sequences, 11% seen once; the top ten hold 23%. This specimen consisted of peripheral blood, obtained 180 days after TCRalphabeta/CD19-depleted stem cell transplant. The receptors were gathered from a male patient between 2 and 10 years old who had a stem cell transplant for chronic granulomatous disease, so the T cells may come from the graft donor. The CDR3 runs from the conserved cysteine through the conserved F or W.

V gene: TRBV3-1
J gene: TRBJ2-6
CDR3 length: 18
CDR3 protein: CASSQETRGRGGANVLTF

V gene: TRBV12-3/TRBV12-4
J gene: TRBJ1-2
CDR3 length: 15
CDR3 protein: CASSLIPGGIDGYTF

V gene: TRBV29-1
J gene: TRBJ2-2
CDR3 length: 13
CDR3 protein: CSVSGGNTGELFF

V gene: TRBV30
J gene: TRBJ1-5
CDR3 length: 14
CDR3 protein: CAWSVGLSNQPQHF

V gene: TRBV11-2
J gene: TRBJ2-1
CDR3 length: 16
CDR3 protein: CASSPTVGISYNEQFF

V gene: TRBV12-3/TRBV12-4
J gene: TRBJ2-6
CDR3 length: 15
CDR3 protein: CASKDTNSGANVLTF

V gene: TRBV29-1
J gene: TRBJ2-3
CDR3 length: 13
CDR3 protein: CSVVGLLTDTQYF

V gene: TRBV29-1
J gene: TRBJ2-5
CDR3 length: 12
CDR3 protein: CSVLSSSETQYF

V gene: TRBV20-1
J gene: TRBJ2-7
CDR3 length: 14
CDR3 protein: CSAIPQRGSYEQYF

V gene: TRBV19
J gene: TRBJ2-7
CDR3 length: 11
CDR3 protein: CATGGAYEQYF

V gene: TRBV18
J gene: TRBJ2-7
CDR3 length: 13
CDR3 protein: CASSPRDSREQYF

V gene: TRBV6-6
J gene: TRBJ2-7
CDR3 length: 12
CDR3 protein: CASRMDVGEQYF

V gene: TRBV12-5
J gene: TRBJ2-7
CDR3 length: 17
CDR3 protein: CASGLYRSGRHSCEQYF

V gene: TRBV28
J gene: TRBJ2-2
CDR3 length: 15
CDR3 protein: CASTRRGANTGELFF

V gene: TRBV10-3
J gene: TRBJ1-1
CDR3 length: 14
CDR3 protein: CAISVQGRDTEAFF

V gene: TRBV25-1
J gene: TRBJ2-5
CDR3 length: 14
CDR3 protein: CASHSGGGRETQYF

V gene: TRBV5-1
J gene: TRBJ2-3
CDR3 length: 13
CDR3 protein: CASSFQGADTQYF

V gene: TRBV24-1
J gene: TRBJ2-1
CDR3 length: 13
CDR3 protein: CATSGQGAHEQFF

V gene: TRBV20-1
J gene: TRBJ1-4
CDR3 length: 16
CDR3 protein: CSARALGQGDSAKLFF

V gene: TRBV4-1
J gene: TRBJ1-6
CDR3 length: 15
CDR3 protein: CASSLGTVDNSPLHF

V gene: TRBV2
J gene: TRBJ2-1
CDR3 length: 12
CDR3 protein: CASCEKTGEQFF

V gene: TRBV18
J gene: TRBJ1-1
CDR3 length: 12
CDR3 protein: CASSRGNTEAFF

V gene: TRBV10-3
J gene: TRBJ2-4
CDR3 length: 14
CDR3 protein: CAISESWQGNIQYF

V gene: TRBV12-3/TRBV12-4
J gene: TRBJ2-1
CDR3 length: 15
CDR3 protein: CASSFVRSSYNEQFF

V gene: TRBV28
J gene: TRBJ2-3
CDR3 length: 12
CDR3 protein: CASSSPVGTQYF

V gene: TRBV6-1
J gene: TRBJ1-6
CDR3 length: 15
CDR3 protein: CASLEGGFGRSPLHF

V gene: TRBV28
J gene: TRBJ2-1
CDR3 length: 14
CDR3 protein: CASSFWRAGNELFF

V gene: TRBV27
J gene: TRBJ2-7
CDR3 length: 15
CDR3 protein: CASSRGRGHSYEQYF

V gene: TRBV12-3/TRBV12-4
J gene: TRBJ2-1
CDR3 length: 13
CDR3 protein: CASSLGGYNEQFF

V gene: TRBV12-3/TRBV12-4
J gene: TRBJ1-2
CDR3 length: 15
CDR3 protein: CASRIRNRGAYGYTF

V gene: TRBV27
J gene: TRBJ1-5
CDR3 length: 13
CDR3 protein: CASSLRFNQPQHF

V gene: TRBV28
J gene: TRBJ2-7
CDR3 length: 14
CDR3 protein: CASSSAEISYEQYF

V gene: TRBV6-2/TRBV6-3
J gene: TRBJ2-7
CDR3 length: 13
CDR3 protein: CATRQGAGYEQYF

V gene: TRBV27
J gene: TRBJ1-6
CDR3 length: 15
CDR3 protein: CASRPVWGGGSPLHF

V gene: TRBV12-3/TRBV12-4
J gene: TRBJ1-1
CDR3 length: 13
CDR3 protein: CASRVQGSTEAFF

V gene: TRBV7-9
J gene: TRBJ2-7
CDR3 length: 16
CDR3 protein: CASSLVVSGRAHEQYF

V gene: TRBV19
J gene: TRBJ2-1
CDR3 length: 14
CDR3 protein: CASSISPVIHEQFF

V gene: TRBV19
J gene: TRBJ2-6
CDR3 length: 14
CDR3 protein: CASRQFSGANVLTF

V gene: TRBV27
J gene: TRBJ2-3
CDR3 length: 16
CDR3 protein: CASSYRAGFSADTQYF

V gene: TRBV7-8
J gene: TRBJ2-1
CDR3 length: 16
CDR3 protein: CASSISRDRGRNEQFF

V gene: TRBV12-3/TRBV12-4
J gene: TRBJ1-5
CDR3 length: 13
CDR3 protein: CASTLNSNQPQHF

V gene: TRBV20-1
J gene: TRBJ1-6
CDR3 length: 13
CDR3 protein: CSAKGQLYSPLHF

V gene: TRBV28
J gene: TRBJ2-5
CDR3 length: 15
CDR3 protein: CASSLGTPTWETQYF

V gene: TRBV10-3
J gene: TRBJ2-3
CDR3 length: 14
CDR3 protein: CAISESGYTDTQYF

V gene: TRBV7-9
J gene: TRBJ2-1
CDR3 length: 15
CDR3 protein: CASSLVGTSGREQFF

V gene: TRBV6-1
J gene: TRBJ1-5
CDR3 length: 16
CDR3 protein: CASSGTGKYSNQPQHF

V gene: TRBV6-5
J gene: TRBJ1-5
CDR3 length: 15
CDR3 protein: CASSYSGGSNQPQHF

V gene: TRBV10-3
J gene: TRBJ1-5
CDR3 length: 14
CDR3 protein: CATETEYSNQPQHF

V gene: TRBV7-8
J gene: TRBJ2-7
CDR3 length: 16
CDR3 protein: CASSLGRAQGMYEQYF

V gene: TRBV20-1
J gene: TRBJ2-2
CDR3 length: 15
CDR3 protein: CSALRAGGLTGELFF